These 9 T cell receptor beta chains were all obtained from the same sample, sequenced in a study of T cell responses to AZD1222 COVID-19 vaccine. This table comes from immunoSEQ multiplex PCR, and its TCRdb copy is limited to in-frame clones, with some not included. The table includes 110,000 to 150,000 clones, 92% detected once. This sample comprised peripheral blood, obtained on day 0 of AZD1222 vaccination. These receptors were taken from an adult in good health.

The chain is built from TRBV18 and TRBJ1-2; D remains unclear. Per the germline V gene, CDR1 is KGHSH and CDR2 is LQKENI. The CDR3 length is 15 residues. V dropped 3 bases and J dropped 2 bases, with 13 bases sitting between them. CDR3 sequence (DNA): TGTGCCAGCTCACCCTCCCGGGAGGGAAACTATGGCTACACCTTC. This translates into CASSPSREGNYGYTF.

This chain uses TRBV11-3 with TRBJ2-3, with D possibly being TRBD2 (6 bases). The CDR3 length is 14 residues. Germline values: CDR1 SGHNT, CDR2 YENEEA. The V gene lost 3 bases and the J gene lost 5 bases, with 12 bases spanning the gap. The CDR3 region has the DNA TGTGCCAGCAGCTTTATGGGAGGTGGAGATACGCAGTATTTT. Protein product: CASSFMGGGDTQYF.

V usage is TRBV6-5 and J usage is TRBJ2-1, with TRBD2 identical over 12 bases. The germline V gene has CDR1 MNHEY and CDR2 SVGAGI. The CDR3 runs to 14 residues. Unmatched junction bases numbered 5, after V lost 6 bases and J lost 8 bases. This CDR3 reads CASRRLAGVHEQFF. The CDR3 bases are TGTGCCAGCAGGCGACTAGCGGGAGTACATGAGCAGTTCTTC.

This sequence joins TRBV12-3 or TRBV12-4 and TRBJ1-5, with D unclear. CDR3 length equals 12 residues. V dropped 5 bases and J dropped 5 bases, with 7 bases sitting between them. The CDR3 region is CASSRSDQPQHF. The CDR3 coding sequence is TGTGCCAGCAGTCGTTCGGATCAGCCCCAGCATTTT.

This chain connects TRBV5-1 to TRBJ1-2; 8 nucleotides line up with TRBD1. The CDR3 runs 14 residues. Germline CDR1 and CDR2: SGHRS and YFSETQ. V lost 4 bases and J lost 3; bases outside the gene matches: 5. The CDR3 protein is CASSIPQGDYGYTF. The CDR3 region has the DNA TGCGCCAGCAGCATTCCACAGGGGGACTATGGCTACACCTTC.

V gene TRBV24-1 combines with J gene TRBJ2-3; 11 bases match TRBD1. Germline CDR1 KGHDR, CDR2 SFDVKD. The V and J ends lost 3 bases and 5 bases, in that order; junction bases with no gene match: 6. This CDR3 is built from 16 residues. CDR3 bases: TGTGCCACCAGTGATCCCGGACAGGGGGCAAGAGATACGCAGTATTTT. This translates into CATSDPGQGARDTQYF.

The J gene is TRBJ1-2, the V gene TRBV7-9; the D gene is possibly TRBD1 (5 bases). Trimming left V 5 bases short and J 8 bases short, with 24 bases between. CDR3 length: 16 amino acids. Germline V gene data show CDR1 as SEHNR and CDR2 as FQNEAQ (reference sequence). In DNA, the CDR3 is TGTGCCAGCAGCCCGCAGAGTGGGGGAGTTGTAGTGGGCTACACCTTC. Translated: CASSPQSGGVVVGYTF.

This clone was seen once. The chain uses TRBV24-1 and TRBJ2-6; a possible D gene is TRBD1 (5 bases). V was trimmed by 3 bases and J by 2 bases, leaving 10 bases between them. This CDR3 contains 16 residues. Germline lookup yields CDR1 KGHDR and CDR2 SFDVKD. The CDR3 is CATSDIQGPGANVLTF. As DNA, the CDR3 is TGTGCCACCAGTGATATTCAGGGCCCTGGGGCCAACGTCCTGACTTTC.

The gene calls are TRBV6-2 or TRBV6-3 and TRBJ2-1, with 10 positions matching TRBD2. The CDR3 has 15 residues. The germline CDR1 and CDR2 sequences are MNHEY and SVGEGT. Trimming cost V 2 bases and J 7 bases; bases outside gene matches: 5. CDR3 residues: CASSYVASGSNEQFF. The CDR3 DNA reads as TGTGCCAGCAGTTACGTGGCTAGCGGGAGTAATGAGCAGTTCTTC.